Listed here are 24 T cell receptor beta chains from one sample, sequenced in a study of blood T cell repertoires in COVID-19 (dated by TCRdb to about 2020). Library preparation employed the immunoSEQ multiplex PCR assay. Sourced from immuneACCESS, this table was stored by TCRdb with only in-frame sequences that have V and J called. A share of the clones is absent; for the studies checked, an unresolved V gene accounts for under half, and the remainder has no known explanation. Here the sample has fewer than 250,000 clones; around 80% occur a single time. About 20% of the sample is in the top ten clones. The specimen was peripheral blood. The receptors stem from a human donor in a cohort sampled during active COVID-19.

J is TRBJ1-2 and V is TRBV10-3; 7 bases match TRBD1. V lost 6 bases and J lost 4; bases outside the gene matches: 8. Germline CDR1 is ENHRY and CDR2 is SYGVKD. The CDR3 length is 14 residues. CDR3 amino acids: CAIRTTGVTYGYTF. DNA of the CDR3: TGTGCCATCAGGACTACAGGGGTTACCTATGGCTACACCTTC.

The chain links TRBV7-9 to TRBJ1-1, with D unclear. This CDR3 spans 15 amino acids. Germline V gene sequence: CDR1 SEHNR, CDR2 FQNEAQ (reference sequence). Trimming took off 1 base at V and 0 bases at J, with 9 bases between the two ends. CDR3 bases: TGTGCCAGCAGCTTAGACGGGTTATTGAACACTGAAGCTTTCTTT. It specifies CASSLDGLLNTEAFF.

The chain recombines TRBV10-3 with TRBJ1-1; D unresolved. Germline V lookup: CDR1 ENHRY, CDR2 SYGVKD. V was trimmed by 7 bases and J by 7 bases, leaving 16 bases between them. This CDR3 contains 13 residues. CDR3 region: CAIKAGIPNEAFF. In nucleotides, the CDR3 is TGTGCCATCAAGGCGGGGATACCTAATGAAGCTTTCTTT.

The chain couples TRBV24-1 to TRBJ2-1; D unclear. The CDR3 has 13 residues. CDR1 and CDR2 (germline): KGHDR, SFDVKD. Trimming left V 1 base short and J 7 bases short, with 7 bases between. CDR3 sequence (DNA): TGTGCCACCAGTGATTTATCAGGAAATGAGCAGTTCTTC. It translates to CATSDLSGNEQFF.

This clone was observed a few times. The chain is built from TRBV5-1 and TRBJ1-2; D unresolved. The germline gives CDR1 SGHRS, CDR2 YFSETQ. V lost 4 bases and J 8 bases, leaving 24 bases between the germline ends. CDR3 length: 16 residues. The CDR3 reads CASSPGGVQSSMGYTF. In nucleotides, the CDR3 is TGCGCCAGCAGCCCTGGCGGGGTGCAGAGCAGCATGGGCTACACCTTC.

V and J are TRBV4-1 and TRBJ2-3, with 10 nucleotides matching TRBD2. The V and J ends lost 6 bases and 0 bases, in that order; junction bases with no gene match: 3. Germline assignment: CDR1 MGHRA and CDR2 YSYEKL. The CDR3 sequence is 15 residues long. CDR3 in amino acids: CASRRTSGSTDTQYF. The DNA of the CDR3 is TGCGCCAGCAGGCGGACTAGCGGAAGCACAGATACGCAGTATTTT.

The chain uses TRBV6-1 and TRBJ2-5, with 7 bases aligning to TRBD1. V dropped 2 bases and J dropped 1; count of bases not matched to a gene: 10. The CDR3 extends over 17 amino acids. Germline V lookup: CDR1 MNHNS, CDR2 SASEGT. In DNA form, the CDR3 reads TGTGCCAGCAGTGAACATAGGGACAGCTCCTTCCAAGAGACCCAGTACTTC. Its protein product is CASSEHRDSSFQETQYF.

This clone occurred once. CDR3 sequence: CASSEWGGPRNEQFF. CDR3 in DNA: TGCGCCAGCAGTGAGTGGGGCGGTCCCCGCAATGAGCAGTTCTTC. The chain combines TRBV10-1 with TRBJ2-1; TRBD1 is a possible D gene (5 bases). There are 15 residues in the CDR3. Germline assignment: CDR1 WNHNN and CDR2 SYGVQD (reference sequence). The V and J ends lost 1 base and 6 bases respectively, with 13 bases between them.

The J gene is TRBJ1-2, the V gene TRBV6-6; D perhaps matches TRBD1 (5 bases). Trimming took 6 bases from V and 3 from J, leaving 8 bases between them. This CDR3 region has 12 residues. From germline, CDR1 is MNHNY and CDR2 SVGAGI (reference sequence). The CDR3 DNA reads TGTGCCAGCAGAAAGACAGACTATGGCTACACCTTC. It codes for CASRKTDYGYTF.

DNA of the CDR3: TGTGCCAGCAGTTCCCGGGACAATGAGCAGTTCTTC. Translating gives CASSSRDNEQFF. The chain has TRBV27 and TRBJ2-1; D remains ambiguous. The germline CDR1 and CDR2 sequences are MNHEY and SMNVEV (reference sequence). The CDR3 spans 12 residues. Trimming took 4 bases from V and 5 from J, leaving 6 bases between them.

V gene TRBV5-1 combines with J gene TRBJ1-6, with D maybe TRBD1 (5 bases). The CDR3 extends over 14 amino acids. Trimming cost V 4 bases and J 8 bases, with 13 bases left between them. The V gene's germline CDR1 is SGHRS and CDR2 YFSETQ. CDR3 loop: CASSQGFGDSPLHF. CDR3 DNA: TGCGCCAGCAGCCAGGGTTTTGGGGATTCACCCCTCCACTTT.

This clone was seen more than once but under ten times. The CDR3 bases are TGTGCCAGTATTGGACAGGTTGCTGGAAAACTGTTTTTT. As protein: CASIGQVAGKLFF. The chain uses TRBV19 and TRBJ1-4; 7 nucleotides align to TRBD1. Per germline, CDR1 LNHDA and CDR2 SQIVND (reference sequence). J lost 10 bases, V lost 7 bases, and 9 bases had no gene match. The CDR3 loop spans 13 amino acids.

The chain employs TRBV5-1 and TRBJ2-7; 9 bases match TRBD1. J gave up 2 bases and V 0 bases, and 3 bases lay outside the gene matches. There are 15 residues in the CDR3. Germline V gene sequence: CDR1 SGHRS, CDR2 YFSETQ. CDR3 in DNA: TGCGCCAGCAGCTTGGCCGGGACAGGGCCCTACGAGCAGTACTTC. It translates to CASSLAGTGPYEQYF.

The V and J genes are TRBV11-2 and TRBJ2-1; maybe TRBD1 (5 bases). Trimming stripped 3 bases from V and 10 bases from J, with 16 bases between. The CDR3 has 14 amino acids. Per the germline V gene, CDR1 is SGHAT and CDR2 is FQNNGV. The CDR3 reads CASSLQGQPGEQFF. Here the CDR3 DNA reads TGTGCCAGCAGCTTGCAGGGCCAACCAGGGGAGCAGTTCTTC.

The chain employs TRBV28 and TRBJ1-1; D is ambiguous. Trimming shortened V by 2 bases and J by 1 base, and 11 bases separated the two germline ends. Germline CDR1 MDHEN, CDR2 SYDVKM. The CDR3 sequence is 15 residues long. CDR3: CASSLGFTRNTEAFF. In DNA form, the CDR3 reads TGTGCCAGCAGTTTAGGCTTCACACGGAACACTGAAGCTTTCTTT.

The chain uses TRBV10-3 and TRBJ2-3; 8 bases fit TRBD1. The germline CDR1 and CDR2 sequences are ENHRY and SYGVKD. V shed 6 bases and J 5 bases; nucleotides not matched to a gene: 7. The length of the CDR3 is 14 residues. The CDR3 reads CAISLTGAGDTQYF. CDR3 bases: TGTGCCATCAGCCTGACAGGGGCAGGAGATACGCAGTATTTT.

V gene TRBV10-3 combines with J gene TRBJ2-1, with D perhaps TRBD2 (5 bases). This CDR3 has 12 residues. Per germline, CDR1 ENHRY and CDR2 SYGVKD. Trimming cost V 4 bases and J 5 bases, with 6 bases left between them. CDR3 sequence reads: CAISAGNNEQFF. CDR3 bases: TGTGCCATCAGTGCGGGGAACAATGAGCAGTTCTTC.

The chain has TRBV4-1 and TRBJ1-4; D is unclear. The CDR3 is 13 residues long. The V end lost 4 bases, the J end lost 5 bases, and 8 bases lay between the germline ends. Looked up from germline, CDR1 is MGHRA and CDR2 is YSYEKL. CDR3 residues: CASSRRVNEKLFF. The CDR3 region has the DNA TGCGCCAGCAGCCGGAGGGTGAATGAAAAACTGTTTTTT.

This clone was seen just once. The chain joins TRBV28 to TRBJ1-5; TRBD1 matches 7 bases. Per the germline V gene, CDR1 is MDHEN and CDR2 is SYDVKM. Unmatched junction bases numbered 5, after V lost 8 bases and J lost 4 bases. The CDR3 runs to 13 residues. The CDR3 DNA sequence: TGTGCCAGCGCAGGGACAGCTAATCAGCCCCAGCATTTT. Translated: CASAGTANQPQHF.

The CDR3 region has the DNA TGTGCCAGTAGGATCGACAGGGATACCGGGGAGCTGTTTTTT. Protein: CASRIDRDTGELFF. The V call is TRBV19, the J call TRBJ2-2; 7 bases match TRBD1. V shed 6 bases and J 5 bases; nucleotides not matched to a gene: 6. The CDR3 runs to 14 residues. Per germline, CDR1 LNHDA and CDR2 SQIVND (reference sequence). The entire variable domain, with the rest obtained from reference TRBV19 and TRBJ2-2, is as follows: DGGITQSPKYLFRKEGQNVTLSCEQNLNHDAMYWYRQDPGQGLRLIYYSQIVNDFQKGDIAEGYSVSREKKESFPLTVTSAQKNPTAFYLCASRIDRDTGELFFGEGSRLTVL.

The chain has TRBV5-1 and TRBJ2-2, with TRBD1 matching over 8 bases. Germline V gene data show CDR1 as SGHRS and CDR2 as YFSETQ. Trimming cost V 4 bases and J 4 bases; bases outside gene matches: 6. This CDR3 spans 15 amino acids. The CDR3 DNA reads TGCGCCAGCAGCAGCGACAGGGGCGGCACCGGGGAGCTGTTTTTT. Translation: CASSSDRGGTGELFF.

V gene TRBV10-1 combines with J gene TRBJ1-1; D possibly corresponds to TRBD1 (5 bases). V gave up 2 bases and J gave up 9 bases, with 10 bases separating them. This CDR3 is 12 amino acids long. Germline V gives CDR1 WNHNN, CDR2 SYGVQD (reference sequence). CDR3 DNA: TGCGCCAGCAGTGAGGTGGGGCAGCAAGCTTTCTTT. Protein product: CASSEVGQQAFF.

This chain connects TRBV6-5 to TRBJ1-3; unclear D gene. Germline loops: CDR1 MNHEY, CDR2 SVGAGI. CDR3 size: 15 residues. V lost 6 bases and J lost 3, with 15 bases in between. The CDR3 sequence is CASRGDPTFGNTIYF. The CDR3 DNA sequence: TGTGCCAGCAGGGGCGATCCTACCTTTGGAAACACCATATATTTT.

CDR3 in amino acids: CASSLAQGATEKLFF. The CDR3 DNA is TGTGCCAGCAGCTTAGCACAGGGGGCAACGGAAAAACTGTTTTTT. V is TRBV11-2 and J is TRBJ1-4; TRBD1 matches 9 bases. The germline V gene has CDR1 SGHAT and CDR2 FQNNGV. Trimming at V came to 1 base and at J to 8 bases, leaving 5 bases not matched to a gene. There are 15 residues in the CDR3.